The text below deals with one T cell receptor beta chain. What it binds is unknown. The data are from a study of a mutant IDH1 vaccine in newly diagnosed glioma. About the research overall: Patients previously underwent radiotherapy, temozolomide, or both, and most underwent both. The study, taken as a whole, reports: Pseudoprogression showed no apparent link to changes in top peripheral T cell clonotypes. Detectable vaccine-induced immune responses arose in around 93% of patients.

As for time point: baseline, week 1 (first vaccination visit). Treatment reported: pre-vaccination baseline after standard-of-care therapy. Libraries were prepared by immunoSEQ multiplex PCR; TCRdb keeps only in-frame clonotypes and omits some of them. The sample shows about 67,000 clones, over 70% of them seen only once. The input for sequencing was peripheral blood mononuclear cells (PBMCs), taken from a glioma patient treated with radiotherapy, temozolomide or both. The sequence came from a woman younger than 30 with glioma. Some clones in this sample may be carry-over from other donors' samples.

The CDR3 here is CASSLVGVPGEIYGYTF. CDR3 DNA: TGTGCCAGCAGCTTAGTGGGGGTCCCCGGGGAAATCTATGGCTACACCTTC. This chain connects TRBV7-8 to TRBJ1-2; maybe TRBD1 (5 bases). This CDR3 spans 17 amino acids. Germline values: CDR1 SGHVS, CDR2 FQNEAQ. Trimming removed 1 base at V and 4 bases at J, with 19 bases between.